This TCR beta chain was captured by sequencing in a study of T cell responses to AZD1222 COVID-19 vaccine. The CDR3 consists of 14 residues. V was cut by 5 bases and J by 8 bases, with 17 bases left in between. CDR1 is MDHEN and CDR2 is SYDVKM in the germline V gene. Using immunoSEQ multiplex PCR, the repertoire was profiled, and TCRdb retains in-frame clones only, with some absent. The repertoire includes under 150,000 clones, around 93% of them detected once, and approximately 2.6% sits in the top ten. This clone was counted between two and nine times. This TCR derives from an adult in good health. The sequencing here drew on peripheral blood, taken on day 0 of AZD1222 vaccination. The chain couples TRBV28 to TRBJ2-3; D tentatively reads TRBD1 or TRBD2 (5 bases each). The CDR3 spells CASSPGTYSSTQYF. The CDR3 coding sequence is TGTGCCAGCAGTCCTGGGACCTACAGCAGTACGCAGTATTTT.